This TCR beta chain was sequenced during a study of T cells in Graves' hyperthyroidism and ophthalmopathy. The overall study: It was at initial diagnosis, before any treatment, that peripheral blood was collected.

This clonotype was detected many times. Amplified regions were TCR beta CDR3 sequences from RNA transcripts. In the first-round RT-PCR of the TCR CDR3, the HTBI primer set was used. TCRdb re-called the multiplex PCR reads with MiXCR, one entry per CDR3 protein. The repertoire holds approximately 700,000 distinct CDR3 sequences, approximately 16% seen once, with approximately 8% in the top ten. The CDR3 runs 12 residues. The ends were cut back, 3 bases at V and 5 bases at J, with 8 bases in the middle. Germline V gives CDR1 MDHEN, CDR2 SYDVKM. Newly diagnosed hyperthyroidism patients aged 18 to 65 years had disease lasting under 2 months.

The sequence came from a man between 18 and 29 years old with Graves' hyperthyroidism. V gene TRBV28 combines with J gene TRBJ2-7; maybe TRBD2 (5 bases). The sample taken for sequencing was blood. CDR3 nucleotides: TGTGCCAGCAGTTTGAGTAGCGACGAGCAGTACTTC. This sequence encodes CASSLSSDEQYF.